This TCR beta chain is drawn from a study of blood T cells in healthy people across ages. Study conclusions and caveats: PBMC samples, being unsorted, prevented any conclusive comparison of naive and antigen-experienced cells. When one million T cells were used, diversity estimates were thought to be underestimates. Higher diversity, along with more naive CD4+ cells, distinguished long-lived donors from aged donors.

Sample-barcoded 5' priming and a J-beta primer mix drove a second PCR of roughly 7 to 11 cycles. TCRdb processed the 5' RACE reads anew with MiXCR; each CDR3 protein has one entry. Here the sample spans about 900,000 distinct CDR3 sequences, around 48% being singletons. Germline assignment: CDR1 DFQATT and CDR2 SNEGSKA (reference sequence). Trimming shortened V by 4 bases and J by 0 bases, and 13 bases separated the two germline ends. The CDR3 totals 15 residues. This clonotype appeared once. Its specificity is unknown. Researchers report isolating at least 6 million PBMCs per sample. This clonotype was obtained from a man younger than 45 in good health. This chain connects TRBV20-1 to TRBJ2-1; no clear D. The sequenced material came from blood. The CDR3 sequence is CSAIGGQDSYNEQFF. The CDR3 region has the DNA TGCAGTGCTATCGGTGGGCAGGACTCCTACAATGAGCAGTTCTTC.